A single sample is the source of the 2 T cell receptor beta chains below, sequenced in a study of blood T cell repertoires in COVID-19. The data were produced by immunoSEQ multiplex PCR, yet TCRdb's version contains in-frame clones alone and is incomplete. The data hold approximately 330,000 clones, with over 75% observed a single time. Input material: peripheral blood. These receptor sequences come from a woman aged 45-60 years with active or convalescent COVID-19.

This chain uses TRBV9 with TRBJ1-4; weak D call: TRBD1 (5 bases). This CDR3 spans 17 amino acids. Germline CDR1 is SGDLS and CDR2 is YYNGEE. V was pared by 2 bases and J by 2 bases, with 16 bases between. The CDR3 coding sequence is TGTGCCAGCAGCGTCTCCCCAGGGTGGGCGACTAATGAAAAACTGTTTTTT. It specifies CASSVSPGWATNEKLFF. The full variable domain, its missing parts supplied by reference TRBV9 and TRBJ1-4, is DSGVTQTPKHLITATGQRVTLRCSPRSGDLSVYWYQQSLDQGLQFLIQYYNGEERAKGNILERFSAQQFPDLHSELNLSSLELGDSALYFCASSVSPGWATNEKLFFGSGTQLSVL.

This clone appeared a few times. The rearrangement uses TRBV3-1 (or the pseudogene TRBV3-2) and TRBJ2-1, with D possibly being TRBD2 (6 bases). Germline values: CDR1 LGHDT, CDR2 YNNKEL (reference sequence). The V end lost 1 base, the J end lost 5 bases, and 12 bases lay between the germline ends. The CDR3 loop spans 15 amino acids. The CDR3 region is CASSQAGVRDNEQFF. For the CDR3, the DNA is TGTGCCAGCAGCCAAGCGGGAGTGCGAGACAATGAGCAGTTCTTC.